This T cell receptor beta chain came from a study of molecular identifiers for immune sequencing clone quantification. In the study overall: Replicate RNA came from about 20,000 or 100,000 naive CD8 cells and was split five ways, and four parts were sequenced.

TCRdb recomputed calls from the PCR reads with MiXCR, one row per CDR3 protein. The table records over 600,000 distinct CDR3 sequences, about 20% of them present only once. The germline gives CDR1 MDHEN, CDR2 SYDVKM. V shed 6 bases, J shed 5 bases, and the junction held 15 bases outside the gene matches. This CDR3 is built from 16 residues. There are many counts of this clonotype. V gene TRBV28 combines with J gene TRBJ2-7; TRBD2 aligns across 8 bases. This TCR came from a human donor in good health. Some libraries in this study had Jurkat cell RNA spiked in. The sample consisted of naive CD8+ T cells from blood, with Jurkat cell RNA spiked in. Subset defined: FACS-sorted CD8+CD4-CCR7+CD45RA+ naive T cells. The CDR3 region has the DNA TGTGCCAGCAGCCAAACCTTAGCGGGAAGACCCGACGAGCAGTACTTC. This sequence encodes CASSQTLAGRPDEQYF.